This T cell receptor beta chain is drawn from a study of blood T cells in healthy people across ages. General study findings and limits: A strong correlation was seen between TCR beta diversity and naive T cell percentage.

CDR3 length: 14 amino acids. V was clipped by 7 bases and J by 7 bases, with 22 bases between them. CDR1 is SQVTM and CDR2 is ANQGSEA in the germline V gene. About this clonotype itself: Its specificity is unknown.

PCR was performed a second time for roughly 7 to 12 cycles using a sample-barcoded 5' primer and a J-beta primer mix. Each of the cDNA molecules was tagged by a template-switch adaptor with 12 random nucleotides. In TCRdb, the 5' RACE reads were re-called with MiXCR into one record per CDR3 protein. The sample has approximately 800,000 distinct CDR3 sequences, under 40% seen once. Specimen: blood. The V and J genes are TRBV29-1 and TRBJ1-2; D is perhaps TRBD1 (5 bases). The source of this sequence is a man between 18 and 35 years old in good health. For the CDR3, the DNA is TGCAGCGCCCCTTCGGTCCAGGGCCCGGGTGGCTACACCTTC. Translated: CSAPSVQGPGGYTF.